This TCR beta chain was retrieved from a study of T cell changes during pregnancy in multiple sclerosis. The trim removed 7 bases at V and 1 base at J, leaving 5 bases unmatched. The CDR3 runs 14 residues. Germline CDR1 and CDR2: MNHEY and SMNVEV (reference sequence). This clone was seen just once. The assay was immunoSEQ multiplex PCR, and TCRdb's table has in-frame clones only and misses some. The sample lists 35,000 to 50,000 clones, 80% to 90% occurring once. This receptor was taken from a female donor with multiple sclerosis, enrolled in a pregnancy study. Sequenced here: CD4+ T cells from peripheral blood mononuclear cells, sampled after pregnancy. V and J are TRBV27 and TRBJ1-1; 8 bases match TRBD1. CDR3 nucleotides: TGTGCCAGCACGCGACAGGGGCAGAACACTGAAGCTTTCTTT. Protein: CASTRQGQNTEAFF.